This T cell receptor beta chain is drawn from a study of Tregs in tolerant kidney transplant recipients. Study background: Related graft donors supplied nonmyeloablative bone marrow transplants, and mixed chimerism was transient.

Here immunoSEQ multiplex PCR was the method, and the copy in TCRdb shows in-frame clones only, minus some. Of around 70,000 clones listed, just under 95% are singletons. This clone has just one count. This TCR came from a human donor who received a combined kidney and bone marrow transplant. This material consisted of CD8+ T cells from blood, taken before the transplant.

CDR3 sequence: CASSLFPGQTSYEQYF. CDR3 DNA: TGTGCCAGCAGCTTATTCCCCGGACAAACCTCCTACGAGCAGTACTTC. The rearrangement links TRBV7-9 to TRBJ2-7; D is perhaps TRBD1 (5 bases). Germline-derived CDR1 and CDR2 are SEHNR and FQNEAQ (reference sequence). Trimming stripped 2 bases from V and 0 bases from J, with 14 bases between. The CDR3 covers 16 residues.